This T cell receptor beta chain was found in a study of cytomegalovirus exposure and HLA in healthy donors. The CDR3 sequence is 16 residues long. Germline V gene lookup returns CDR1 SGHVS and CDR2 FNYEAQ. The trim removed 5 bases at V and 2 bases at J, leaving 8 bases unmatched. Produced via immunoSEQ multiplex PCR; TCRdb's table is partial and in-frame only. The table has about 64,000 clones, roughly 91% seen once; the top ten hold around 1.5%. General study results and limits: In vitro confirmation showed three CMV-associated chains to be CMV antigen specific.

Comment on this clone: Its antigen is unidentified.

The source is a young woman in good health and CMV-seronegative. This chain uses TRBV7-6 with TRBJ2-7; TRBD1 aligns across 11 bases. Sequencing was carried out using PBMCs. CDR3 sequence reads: CASSGSGQGATYEQYF. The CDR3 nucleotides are TGTGCCAGCAGCGGTAGTGGACAGGGGGCCACCTACGAGCAGTACTTC.